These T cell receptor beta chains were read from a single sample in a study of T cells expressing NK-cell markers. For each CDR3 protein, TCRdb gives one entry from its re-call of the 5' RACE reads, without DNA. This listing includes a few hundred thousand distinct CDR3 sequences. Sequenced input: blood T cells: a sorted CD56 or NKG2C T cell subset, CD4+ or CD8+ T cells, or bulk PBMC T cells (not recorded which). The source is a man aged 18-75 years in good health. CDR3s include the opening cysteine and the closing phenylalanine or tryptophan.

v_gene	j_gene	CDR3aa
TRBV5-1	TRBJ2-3	CASSRIPGPSPNTDTQYF
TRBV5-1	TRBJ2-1	CASSAPGLAGPGEQFF
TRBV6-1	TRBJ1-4	CASSDMRGLATNEKLFF
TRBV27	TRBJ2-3	CASSSQGGLSTDTQYF
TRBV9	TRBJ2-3	CASSVERGGTDTQYF
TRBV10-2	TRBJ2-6	CASSERRAGANVLTF
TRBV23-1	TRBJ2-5	CASSQSGKRGVETQYF
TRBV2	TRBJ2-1	CASSGLKLSREQFF
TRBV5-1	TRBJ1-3	CASSGVSSGNTIYF
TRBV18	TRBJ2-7	CASSLTLNEQYF
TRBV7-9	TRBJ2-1	CASSLEHGHTYNEQFF